One sample yielded the 6 T cell receptor beta chains listed below, sequenced in a study of blood T cell repertoires in COVID-19. TCRdb keeps only in-frame clones here, not all; method: immunoSEQ multiplex PCR. The sample lists some 110,000 clones; 87% were seen once. The material sequenced was peripheral blood. The receptors shown here come from a man in his fifties or sixties with acute or convalescent COVID-19.

The chain carries TRBV6-5 and TRBJ1-4; TRBD1 aligns across 7 bases. The V segment lost 6 bases and the J segment 3 bases; nucleotides outside the gene matches: 7. The CDR3 is 15 residues long. In germline, CDR1 is MNHEY, CDR2 SVGAGI. CDR3 nucleotides: TGTGCCAGCAGACTAGACAGGGTTGCTAATGAAAAACTGTTTTTT. Translated: CASRLDRVANEKLFF.

The rearrangement uses TRBV15 and TRBJ2-7, with a possible D match to TRBD2 (5 bases). CDR3 length: 15 amino acids. Germline CDR1 is LNHNV and CDR2 is YYDKDF (reference sequence). Trimming stripped 0 bases from V and 2 bases from J, with 11 bases between. The CDR3 is CATSRDLSGAYEQYF. CDR3 in DNA: TGTGCCACCAGCAGAGATCTAAGCGGTGCCTACGAGCAGTACTTC.

V usage is TRBV7-9 and J usage is TRBJ1-5; 7 bases align to TRBD1. Germline V lookup: CDR1 SEHNR, CDR2 FQNEAQ (reference sequence). The trim removed 5 bases at V and 4 bases at J, leaving 5 bases unmatched. The CDR3 spans 14 residues. CDR3 sequence (DNA): TGTGCCAGCAGCCAGGGACAGCCAAATCAGCCCCAGCATTTT. Protein sequence: CASSQGQPNQPQHF.

The gene calls are TRBV2 and TRBJ2-3, with 9 bases matching TRBD2. Germline loops: CDR1 SNHLY, CDR2 FYNNEI. This CDR3 is built from 17 residues. J was trimmed by 2 bases and V by 3 bases; bases with no gene match: 9. The CDR3: CASSDYVLAGATDTQYF. The DNA for the CDR3 is TGTGCCAGCAGTGATTATGTACTAGCGGGTGCCACAGATACGCAGTATTTT.

Only a few counts were recorded for this clone. The chain carries TRBV7-9 and TRBJ2-7, with 7 bases aligning to TRBD1. J gave up 3 bases and V 0 bases, and 2 bases lay outside the gene matches. This CDR3 has 14 residues. CDR1 is SEHNR and CDR2 is FQNEAQ in the germline V gene (reference sequence). CDR3 nucleotide sequence: TGTGCCAGCAGCTTAGCGCAGGGGGACTACGAGCAGTACTTC. This gives the protein CASSLAQGDYEQYF.

This rearrangement joins TRBV6-4 to TRBJ2-1, with D possibly matching TRBD1 (7 bases). This CDR3 is built from 16 residues. Germline V gene data show CDR1 as MRHNA and CDR2 as SNTAGT. V was shortened by 3 bases and J by 1 base, with 13 bases between the two germline ends. CDR3 nucleotides: TGTGCCAGCAGTGAAGGAGGGGGCGCGTCCTACAATGAGCAGTTCTTC. The encoded protein is CASSEGGGASYNEQFF.